The rows below give T cell receptor beta chains drawn from one sample of a study of T cells in Graves' hyperthyroidism and ophthalmopathy. A single record per CDR3 protein comes from TCRdb applying MiXCR to the multiplex PCR reads. The table has more than 350,000 distinct CDR3 sequences, roughly 15% seen once. Sequenced material: blood. These receptors all come from a woman aged 60-70 years with Graves' ophthalmopathy. CDR3s include the opening cysteine and the closing phenylalanine or tryptophan. The D gene is left open where the match is weak. Some rows have no size entry. The others give once, few or many, or a class for an expanded clone.

j_gene: TRBJ2-7; v_gene: TRBV5-1; d_gene: TRBD2; abundance: many; CDR3nt: TGCGCCAGCAGCCCAGGGACTAGCGGGAGTCTCGAGCAGTACTTC; CDR3aa: CASSPGTSGSLEQYF
j_gene: TRBJ2-1; v_gene: TRBV2; d_gene: .; abundance: few; CDR3nt: TGTGCCAGCACCGGTCTTCTGGGGGTGTGGGATGAGCAGTTCTTC; CDR3aa: CASTGLLGVWDEQFF
j_gene: TRBJ2-2; v_gene: TRBV6-4; d_gene: .; abundance: few; CDR3nt: TGTGCCAGCAGTGAGTCAGGGTTCGGGGAGCTGTTTTTT; CDR3aa: CASSESGFGELFF
j_gene: TRBJ1-6; v_gene: TRBV11-2; d_gene: .; abundance: .; CDR3nt: TGTGCCAGCACCTTCCGGGGCTCCTATAATTCACCCCTCCACTTT; CDR3aa: CASTFRGSYNSPLHF
j_gene: TRBJ2-1; v_gene: TRBV13; d_gene: TRBD2; abundance: many; CDR3nt: TGTGCCAGCAGGTATAGCGGGAGCTTCATGCATGAGCAGTTCTTC; CDR3aa: CASRYSGSFMHEQFF
j_gene: TRBJ2-7; v_gene: TRBV20-1; d_gene: .; abundance: many; CDR3nt: TGCAGTGCTAGAGGCGCAGCGGCCTACGAGCAGTACTTC; CDR3aa: CSARGAAAYEQYF
j_gene: TRBJ2-1; v_gene: TRBV28; d_gene: TRBD2; abundance: .; CDR3nt: TGTGCCAGCACCCTTAGCGGGTTCTACAATGAGCAGTTCTTC; CDR3aa: CASTLSGFYNEQFF
j_gene: TRBJ2-4; v_gene: TRBV28; d_gene: .; abundance: many; CDR3nt: TGTGCCAGCAGTTTGGGGCCCTCGCAAAACATTCAGTACTTC; CDR3aa: CASSLGPSQNIQYF
j_gene: TRBJ2-3; v_gene: TRBV3-1; d_gene: TRBD2; abundance: .; CDR3nt: TGTGCCAGCAGCCCTAGCGGGAGGAAAGCAGATACGCAGTATTTT; CDR3aa: CASSPSGRKADTQYF
j_gene: TRBJ2-3; v_gene: TRBV3-1; d_gene: TRBD2; abundance: many; CDR3nt: TGTGCCAGCAGCCGTACTAGCGGGAGGGCAGATACGCAGTATTTT; CDR3aa: CASSRTSGRADTQYF
j_gene: TRBJ2-3; v_gene: TRBV20-1; d_gene: TRBD2; abundance: .; CDR3nt: TGCAGTGCTGCAGCGGGACTAGCGGGAGTGGCAGATACGCAGTATTTT; CDR3aa: CSAAAGLAGVADTQYF
j_gene: TRBJ2-7; v_gene: TRBV28; d_gene: .; abundance: many; CDR3nt: TGTGCCAGCAGTTTAAGGAATTATGGTGCTGAGAGCTCCTACGAGCAGTACTTC; CDR3aa: CASSLRNYGAESSYEQYF
j_gene: TRBJ2-3; v_gene: TRBV28; d_gene: .; abundance: many; CDR3nt: TGTGCCAGCAGGTTAGGTAGCGCAAGGGATACGCAGTATTTT; CDR3aa: CASRLGSARDTQYF
j_gene: TRBJ1-5; v_gene: TRBV20-1; d_gene: .; abundance: many; CDR3nt: TGCAGTGCTAGCGGGGGGTATAGCAATCAGCCCCAGCATTTT; CDR3aa: CSASGGYSNQPQHF
j_gene: TRBJ2-1; v_gene: TRBV24-1; d_gene: TRBD2; abundance: few; CDR3nt: TGTGCCACCAGTGATTTGCCGGGACTAGCGGGGCCAAGCTCCTACAATGAGCAGTTCTTC; CDR3aa: CATSDLPGLAGPSSYNEQFF
j_gene: TRBJ2-7; v_gene: TRBV10-3; d_gene: TRBD2; abundance: .; CDR3nt: TGTGCCATCAGTGAGGGGCTAGCGGGAGAGAGCTACGAGCAGTACTTC; CDR3aa: CAISEGLAGESYEQYF
j_gene: TRBJ2-5; v_gene: TRBV12-3/TRBV12-4; d_gene: .; abundance: .; CDR3nt: TGTGCCAGCAGTTTCGCAGCGATACAAGAGACCCAGTACTTC; CDR3aa: CASSFAAIQETQYF
j_gene: TRBJ2-7; v_gene: TRBV10-3; d_gene: TRBD1; abundance: many; CDR3nt: TGTGCCATCAGTGAAGGGACAGGGCTTTACGAGCAGTACTTC; CDR3aa: CAISEGTGLYEQYF
j_gene: TRBJ1-5; v_gene: TRBV30; d_gene: .; abundance: many; CDR3nt: TGTGCCTGGAGTGAGGATAGCAATCAGCCCCAGCATTTT; CDR3aa: CAWSEDSNQPQHF
j_gene: TRBJ2-2; v_gene: TRBV5-1; d_gene: TRBD1; abundance: .; CDR3nt: TGCGCCAGCAGCTACGAACCGGGACAGGGGGCTGTCGGGGAGCTGTTTTTT; CDR3aa: CASSYEPGQGAVGELFF
j_gene: TRBJ2-1; v_gene: TRBV7-8; d_gene: .; abundance: many; CDR3nt: TGTGCCAGCAGCTTATCTTCCGGGACGCCGGAGAAGAATGAGCAGTTCTTC; CDR3aa: CASSLSSGTPEKNEQFF
j_gene: TRBJ2-7; v_gene: TRBV12-3/TRBV12-4; d_gene: TRBD2; abundance: many; CDR3nt: TGTGCCAGCAGCCCGGGACTAGCGGGAGTGCTGGGTGAGCAGTACTTC; CDR3aa: CASSPGLAGVLGEQYF
j_gene: TRBJ2-3; v_gene: TRBV12-3/TRBV12-4; d_gene: .; abundance: many; CDR3nt: TGTGCCAGCAGTTTAGGGGGGGCCGCAGATACGCAGTATTTT; CDR3aa: CASSLGGAADTQYF
j_gene: TRBJ2-2; v_gene: TRBV20-1; d_gene: .; abundance: many; CDR3nt: TGCAGTGCCCACGATTCCCAGCGGATTAACACCGGGGAGCTGTTTTTT; CDR3aa: CSAHDSQRINTGELFF
j_gene: TRBJ1-2; v_gene: TRBV2; d_gene: TRBD1; abundance: many; CDR3nt: TGTGCCAGCGCTCAGGGGGCGGGATCTAACTATGGCTACACCTTC; CDR3aa: CASAQGAGSNYGYTF
j_gene: TRBJ2-1; v_gene: TRBV5-1; d_gene: .; abundance: many; CDR3nt: TGCGCCAGCAGCCCAGATCAGGGATCCAATGAGCAGTTCTTC; CDR3aa: CASSPDQGSNEQFF
j_gene: TRBJ1-1; v_gene: TRBV18; d_gene: .; abundance: many; CDR3nt: TGTGCCAGCTCACCACCGGAGGGAAAAGCTTTCTTT; CDR3aa: CASSPPEGKAFF
j_gene: TRBJ1-4; v_gene: TRBV11-2; d_gene: .; abundance: few; CDR3nt: TGTGCCAGCAGCTTATTGTATCGGCCCTCAACTAATGAAAAACTGTTTTTT; CDR3aa: CASSLLYRPSTNEKLFF
j_gene: TRBJ2-3; v_gene: TRBV3-1; d_gene: .; abundance: many; CDR3nt: TGTGCCAGCAGCCAAGATCTTACAGGACCAGTCACAGATACGCAGTATTTT; CDR3aa: CASSQDLTGPVTDTQYF
j_gene: TRBJ2-5; v_gene: TRBV5-1; d_gene: .; abundance: .; CDR3nt: TGCGCCAGCAGCCTGGGGATACAGGGCCCAGAGACCCAGTACTTC; CDR3aa: CASSLGIQGPETQYF
j_gene: TRBJ2-1; v_gene: TRBV2; d_gene: .; abundance: many; CDR3nt: TGTGCCAGCAGTGGGAGGGACAGATACAATGAGCAGTTCTTC; CDR3aa: CASSGRDRYNEQFF
j_gene: TRBJ2-3; v_gene: TRBV5-1; d_gene: .; abundance: .; CDR3nt: TGCGCCAGCAGCTTGAGGCCAACTACCGGCACAGATACGCAGTATTTT; CDR3aa: CASSLRPTTGTDTQYF
j_gene: TRBJ2-1; v_gene: TRBV3-1; d_gene: .; abundance: many; CDR3nt: TGTGCCAGCAGCCACGCCCTTGTCCCAACCCAGTTCTTC; CDR3aa: CASSHALVPTQFF
j_gene: TRBJ2-1; v_gene: TRBV28; d_gene: TRBD2; abundance: many; CDR3nt: TGTGCCAGCAACGTAGCGGGGTTAAATGAGCAGTTCTTC; CDR3aa: CASNVAGLNEQFF
j_gene: TRBJ2-5; v_gene: TRBV28; d_gene: .; abundance: .; CDR3nt: TGTGCCAGCAGTCCCCCTGGCAGCGAGGAGACCCAGTACTTC; CDR3aa: CASSPPGSEETQYF
j_gene: TRBJ2-3; v_gene: TRBV18; d_gene: .; abundance: many; CDR3nt: TGTGCCAGCTCATTCGACGACCCCTTGACGGATACGCAGTATTTT; CDR3aa: CASSFDDPLTDTQYF
j_gene: TRBJ1-6; v_gene: TRBV11-2; d_gene: TRBD1; abundance: many; CDR3nt: TGTGCCAGCAGCTTAGGGACAGGGGTGGCTTATAATTCACCCCTCCACTTT; CDR3aa: CASSLGTGVAYNSPLHF
j_gene: TRBJ2-3; v_gene: TRBV27; d_gene: TRBD1; abundance: .; CDR3nt: TGTGCCATCAGTTTAGGGGGCTTGGGTGGCACAGATACGCAGTATTTT; CDR3aa: CAISLGGLGGTDTQYF
j_gene: TRBJ2-7; v_gene: TRBV29-1; d_gene: TRBD1; abundance: few; CDR3nt: TGCAGCGTTGAAGATCCCGGGACAGGGGTGTACGAGCAGTACTTC; CDR3aa: CSVEDPGTGVYEQYF
j_gene: TRBJ2-1; v_gene: TRBV28; d_gene: .; abundance: many; CDR3nt: TGTGCCAGCAGTTCAAAATACAGGGTTGAGCAGTTCTTC; CDR3aa: CASSSKYRVEQFF
j_gene: TRBJ2-7; v_gene: TRBV28; d_gene: TRBD2; abundance: .; CDR3nt: TGTGCCAGCAGCCGTAGCGGGAGAGGCCGGTGGGAGCAGTACTTC; CDR3aa: CASSRSGRGRWEQYF
j_gene: TRBJ2-7; v_gene: TRBV3-1; d_gene: TRBD1; abundance: once; CDR3nt: TGTGCCAGCACTACAGGGGGCGCGGGCGAGCAGTACTTC; CDR3aa: CASTTGGAGEQYF
j_gene: TRBJ2-6; v_gene: TRBV5-1; d_gene: TRBD1; abundance: few; CDR3nt: TGCGCCAGCAGCTTAAATCCGGGACAGGTGAACTCTGGGGCCAACGTCCTGACTTTC; CDR3aa: CASSLNPGQVNSGANVLTF
j_gene: TRBJ2-7; v_gene: TRBV25-1; d_gene: .; abundance: few; CDR3nt: TGTGCCAGCAGTGAAAGGTTGCAGGGGGGCGAGCAGTACTTC; CDR3aa: CASSERLQGGEQYF
j_gene: TRBJ2-3; v_gene: TRBV6-1; d_gene: .; abundance: few; CDR3nt: TGTGCCAGCAGTGCCCGGGACCCTCCCGGTACGCAGTATTTT; CDR3aa: CASSARDPPGTQYF
j_gene: TRBJ2-7; v_gene: TRBV12-3/TRBV12-4; d_gene: TRBD2; abundance: many; CDR3nt: TGTGCCAGCAGTTCTGTGACTAGCGGGAGTTTCTACGAGCAGTACTTC; CDR3aa: CASSSVTSGSFYEQYF
j_gene: TRBJ2-4; v_gene: TRBV5-6; d_gene: .; abundance: few; CDR3nt: TGCGCCAGCAGCCAGTCTATACTAGCCAAAAACATTCAGTACTTC; CDR3aa: CASSQSILAKNIQYF
j_gene: TRBJ2-2; v_gene: TRBV7-7; d_gene: .; abundance: .; CDR3nt: TGTGCTAGCAGCAGCAGGGTTACCGGGGAGCTGTTTTTT; CDR3aa: CASSSRVTGELFF
j_gene: TRBJ2-3; v_gene: TRBV10-2; d_gene: .; abundance: .; CDR3nt: TGCGCCATCTTAGGGGACCTTATCACAGATACGCAGTATTTT; CDR3aa: CAILGDLITDTQYF
j_gene: TRBJ2-1; v_gene: TRBV4-2; d_gene: .; abundance: few; CDR3nt: TGTGCCAGCAGCCAAGACGTCGCGGGCTCCTACAATGAGCAGTTCTTC; CDR3aa: CASSQDVAGSYNEQFF
j_gene: TRBJ2-5; v_gene: TRBV5-6; d_gene: .; abundance: .; CDR3nt: TGTGCCAGCAGCCCACGGGGACGGACTGATAAAGAGACCCAGTACTTC; CDR3aa: CASSPRGRTDKETQYF
j_gene: TRBJ2-3; v_gene: TRBV20-1; d_gene: .; abundance: once; CDR3nt: TGCGGGGGCCGATTGGCAGATACGCAGTATTTT; CDR3aa: CGGRLADTQYF
j_gene: TRBJ2-7; v_gene: TRBV9; d_gene: TRBD1; abundance: many; CDR3nt: TGTGCCAGCAGCGTAGCCTCGACAGGGGCGCAAGCCGAGCAGTACTTC; CDR3aa: CASSVASTGAQAEQYF
j_gene: TRBJ2-1; v_gene: TRBV25-1; d_gene: TRBD2; abundance: .; CDR3nt: TGTGCCAGCAGTGAATTTGATGCGGGAGTTGGCAATGAGCAGTTCTTC; CDR3aa: CASSEFDAGVGNEQFF
j_gene: TRBJ2-5; v_gene: TRBV19; d_gene: .; abundance: few; CDR3nt: TGTGCCAGTAAAGACTTGACCCAAGAGACCCAGTACTTC; CDR3aa: CASKDLTQETQYF
j_gene: TRBJ2-1; v_gene: TRBV12-3/TRBV12-4; d_gene: TRBD2; abundance: .; CDR3nt: TGTGCCAGCAGTACGACTAGCGGAGAGGCGTATGAGCAGTTCTTC; CDR3aa: CASSTTSGEAYEQFF
j_gene: TRBJ2-1; v_gene: TRBV5-1; d_gene: .; abundance: .; CDR3nt: TGCGCCAGCAGCTTGTATAACGTAGGCAATGAGCAGTTCTTC; CDR3aa: CASSLYNVGNEQFF
j_gene: TRBJ2-2; v_gene: TRBV20-1; d_gene: .; abundance: many; CDR3nt: TGCAGTGCTAGTAGGCAGGCGAACACCGGGGAGCTGTTTTTT; CDR3aa: CSASRQANTGELFF